The clone carrying this T cell receptor beta chain was picked up a small number of times. Its target is not known. The authors isolated at least 6.5 million PBMCs per sample. The authors ran a second PCR of about 6 to 12 cycles using a sample-barcoded 5' primer and a J-beta primer mix. In TCRdb, the 5' RACE reads were re-called with MiXCR into one record per CDR3 protein. The table lists 1.4 million or so distinct CDR3 sequences, roughly two fifths of them singletons. These data are taken from a study of blood T cells in healthy people across ages. At the level of the study: Capture via template switching afforded approximately one barcoded beta molecule per two T cells. Broader study findings: Samples with more naive T cells showed higher observed beta diversity.

The sequenced sample was blood. The sequence was collected from a woman under 30 in good health.

The CDR3 region has the DNA TGTGCCAGCAGCGGGGCGGATTACAATGAGCAGTTCTTC. Encoded protein: CASSGADYNEQFF. This chain joins TRBV7-8 and TRBJ2-1; tentatively, D is TRBD1 (5 bases). V was shortened by 5 bases and J by 4 bases, with 9 bases between the two germline ends. The CDR3 runs to 13 residues. Germline V gene sequence: CDR1 SGHVS, CDR2 FQNEAQ.